Only one count was recorded for the clone carrying this T cell receptor (beta chain). Source study methods: How many nucleated cells were present was estimated from reference gene primer amplification. Libraries were prepared by immunoSEQ multiplex PCR; TCRdb keeps only in-frame clonotypes and omits some of them. The DNA was the basis for D and trimming; V, J and clone size are from that table. The sample records 250,000 to 350,000 clones, around 87% being singletons. Germline trimming cut 5 bases from V and 3 bases from J; bases unmatched to any gene: 5. CDR3 length: 16 amino acids. Germline values: CDR1 LNHNV, CDR2 YYDKDF (reference sequence). This specimen belongs to a study of blood T cell repertoires in COVID-19. At the level of the study: Researchers got acute and convalescent COVID-19 samples from the United States, Italy and Spain. Sample material is recorded as cDNA or gDNA derived from T cells, B-cell-depleted T cells, or PBMCs.

The sequencing input was peripheral blood. The sequence derives from a woman aged 45 to 65 who had recovered from COVID-19. The genes are TRBV15 and TRBJ2-3; 13 nucleotides agree with TRBD2. The CDR3 region is CATSPRLAGGTDTQYF. The CDR3 DNA is TGTGCCACCAGCCCTCGACTAGCGGGAGGTACAGATACGCAGTATTTT.